Following are 17 T cell receptor beta chains from one sample sequenced in a study of blood T cell repertoires in COVID-19. Generated by immunoSEQ multiplex PCR, the TCRdb table keeps only in-frame clones and is missing some. The data show about 240,000 clones, 80% to 85% seen once. Sequenced material: peripheral blood. The receptors were gathered from a woman aged 80 or over with COVID-19, enrolled during active disease.

About this clone: The junction departs from the called germline gene at one end, perhaps through a read error. This rearrangement joins TRBV19 to TRBJ2-1, with 7 positions matching TRBD1. CDR3 length equals 12 residues. The germline gives CDR1 LNHDA, CDR2 SQIVND (reference sequence). Here the CDR3 reads CASRGKWDSKVF. DNA for the CDR3: TGTGCCAGTAGAGGGAAATGGGACAGCAAAGTCTTC.

The V and J genes are TRBV7-9 and TRBJ1-5; a possible D gene is TRBD1 (5 bases). Germline V lookup: CDR1 SEHNR, CDR2 FQNEAQ (reference sequence). The V end lost 5 bases, the J end lost 0 bases, and 11 bases lay between the germline ends. CDR3 length equals 15 residues. The CDR3 region is CASSQEGTSNQPQHF. DNA for the CDR3: TGTGCCAGCAGCCAGGAGGGGACTAGCAATCAGCCCCAGCATTTT.

The V and J genes are TRBV29-1 and TRBJ1-2, with TRBD1 identical over 9 bases. This CDR3 has 15 residues. V dropped 6 bases and J dropped 4; count of bases not matched to a gene: 12. Germline assignment: CDR1 SQVTM and CDR2 ANQGSEA. The CDR3: CSVTTPGQGSYGYTF. Here the CDR3 DNA reads TGCAGCGTCACTACTCCGGGACAGGGTTCCTATGGCTACACCTTC.

On this clone itself: This same CDR3 is encoded by further DNA sequences in the sample. The genes are TRBV18 and TRBJ1-5; D gene unclear. The length of the CDR3 is 14 residues. The V gene's germline CDR1 is KGHSH and CDR2 LQKENI. V was pared by 2 bases and J by 3 bases, with 8 bases between. CDR3 loop: CASSPGQNNQPQHF. The CDR3 coding sequence is TGTGCCAGCTCACCAGGGCAGAACAATCAGCCCCAGCATTTT.

V and J are TRBV11-2 and TRBJ1-4, with D maybe TRBD1 (5 bases). Trimming removed 3 bases from V and 0 bases from J, with 11 bases in between. CDR1 SGHAT and CDR2 FQNNGV come from the germline V gene. CDR3 size: 16 residues. CDR3 coding DNA: TGTGCCAGCAGCTTTACCAGGGTTGCAACTAATGAAAAACTGTTTTTT. It is translated as CASSFTRVATNEKLFF.

The J gene is TRBJ2-6, the V gene TRBV6-5; D is ambiguous. CDR3 size: 14 residues. From germline, CDR1 is MNHEY and CDR2 SVGAGI. V lost 6 bases, J lost 3 bases, and 9 bases lay in between. This CDR3 reads CASRAPSGANVLTF. Here the CDR3 DNA reads TGTGCCAGCAGGGCCCCTAGTGGGGCCAACGTCCTGACTTTC.

The chain links TRBV10-2 to TRBJ2-7; D perhaps matches TRBD1 (6 bases). The CDR3 is 17 residues long. Germline V gives CDR1 WSHSY, CDR2 SAAADI. V lost 8 bases to trimming and J lost 3 bases, with 26 bases between them. The CDR3 loop reads CASGSLGQKLPIYEQYF. The CDR3 region has the DNA TGCGCCAGCGGGTCCTTGGGACAAAAACTCCCAATCTACGAGCAGTACTTC.

The chain employs TRBV28 and TRBJ1-1; 11 bases are a match to TRBD1. J gave up 7 bases and V 7 bases, and 8 bases lay outside the gene matches. CDR1 and CDR2 (germline): MDHEN, SYDVKM. The CDR3 is 14 amino acids. As DNA, the CDR3 is TGTGCCAGCATCCTTTCCGGGACAGGGGGTGAAGCTTTCTTT. Translation: CASILSGTGGEAFF.

The J gene is TRBJ2-1, the V gene TRBV6-5; tentatively, D is TRBD2 (7 bases). V was clipped by 8 bases and J by 4 bases, with 15 bases between them. Germline V lookup: CDR1 MNHEY, CDR2 SVGAGI. The CDR3 is 14 amino acids. CDR3 coding DNA: TGTGCCAGCCTTCGGGGGGCTGAGTACAATGAGCAGTTCTTC. This sequence encodes CASLRGAEYNEQFF.

V and J are TRBV7-3 and TRBJ2-2; 7 bases match TRBD2. The V gene's germline CDR1 is SGHTA and CDR2 FQGTGA. This CDR3 has 16 amino acids. V lost 5 bases to trimming and J lost 0 bases; unmatched junction nucleotides: 6. The DNA of the CDR3 is TGTGCCAGCAGCACCAAGGCGGGAGCGAACACCGGGGAGCTGTTTTTT. Amino acids: CASSTKAGANTGELFF.

This chain joins TRBV24-1 and TRBJ1-5; D is undetermined. Germline CDR1 reads KGHDR; CDR2 reads SFDVKD. The length of the CDR3 is 13 residues. Trimming took off 10 bases at V and 2 bases at J, with 11 bases between the two ends. CDR3 in amino acids: CATQERGNQPQHF. In DNA form, the CDR3 reads TGTGCCACACAAGAGCGAGGCAATCAGCCCCAGCATTTT.

As for this clone: Other DNA sequences from this sample encode an identical CDR3 as well. The gene calls are TRBV5-1 and TRBJ1-1, with D uncertain. In germline, CDR1 is SGHRS, CDR2 YFSETQ. The CDR3 is made up of 13 amino acids. Trimming took 0 bases from V and 1 from J, leaving 4 bases between them. CDR3 bases: TGCGCCAGCAGCTTGGCGGGGAACACTGAAGCTTTCTTT. It translates to CASSLAGNTEAFF.

V is TRBV6-6 and J is TRBJ2-1; tentative D call: TRBD2 (6 bases). Germline-derived CDR1 and CDR2 are MNHNY and SVGAGI (reference sequence). The V end lost 11 bases, the J end lost 5 bases, and 16 bases lay between the germline ends. This CDR3 has 13 amino acids. CDR3: CAAEGLGHNEQFF. The CDR3 bases are TGTGCCGCGGAGGGGTTGGGACACAATGAGCAGTTCTTC.

The V call is TRBV27, the J call TRBJ1-1, with TRBD1 identical over 8 bases. V dropped 6 bases and J dropped 3; count of bases not matched to a gene: 6. This CDR3 contains 14 residues. Germline V CDR1 and CDR2: MNHEY, SMNVEV (reference sequence). The DNA for the CDR3 is TGTGCCAGCAGAAAGACAGGGGTGGACACTGAAGCTTTCTTT. It translates to CASRKTGVDTEAFF.

The chain is built from TRBV6-2 or TRBV6-3 and TRBJ1-2, with TRBD1 matching over 8 bases. This CDR3 comprises 13 residues. Trimming removed 6 bases from V and 7 bases from J; junction bases left unmatched: 7. The germline gives CDR1 MNHEY, CDR2 SVGEGT. CDR3 residues: CASSGAGGLGYTF. CDR3 DNA: TGTGCCAGCAGCGGAGCAGGGGGCCTTGGCTACACCTTC.

The chain couples TRBV7-6 to TRBJ2-7; 12 bases are a match to TRBD2. Germline V gene data show CDR1 as SGHVS and CDR2 as FNYEAQ. This CDR3 spans 15 amino acids. The V and J ends lost 3 bases and 5 bases, in that order; junction bases with no gene match: 5. CDR3 sequence: CASSFLAGGSNEQYF. For the CDR3, the DNA is TGTGCCAGCAGCTTTCTAGCGGGGGGGAGTAACGAGCAGTACTTC.

A single count supports this clone. This chain links TRBV7-2 with TRBJ2-1; D is undetermined. The CDR3 is 14 amino acids. Germline V CDR1 and CDR2: SGHTA, FQGNSA. The V end was cut by 1 base, the J end by 8 bases, with 12 bases between. CDR3 sequence: CASSLGAWIYEQFF. CDR3 bases: TGTGCCAGCAGCTTAGGGGCGTGGATTTATGAGCAGTTCTTC.